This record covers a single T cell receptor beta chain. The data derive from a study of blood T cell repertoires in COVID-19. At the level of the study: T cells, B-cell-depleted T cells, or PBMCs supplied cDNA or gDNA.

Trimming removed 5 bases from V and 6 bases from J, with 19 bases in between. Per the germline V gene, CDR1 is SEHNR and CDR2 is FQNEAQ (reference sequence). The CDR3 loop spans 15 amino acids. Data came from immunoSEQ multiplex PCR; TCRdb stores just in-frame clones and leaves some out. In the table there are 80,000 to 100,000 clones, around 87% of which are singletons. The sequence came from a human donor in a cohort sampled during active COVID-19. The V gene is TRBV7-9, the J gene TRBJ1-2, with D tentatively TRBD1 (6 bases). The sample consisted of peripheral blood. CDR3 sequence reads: CASSHRDKTVDGYTF. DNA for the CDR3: TGTGCCAGCAGCCACCGGGACAAAACTGTCGATGGCTACACCTTC.